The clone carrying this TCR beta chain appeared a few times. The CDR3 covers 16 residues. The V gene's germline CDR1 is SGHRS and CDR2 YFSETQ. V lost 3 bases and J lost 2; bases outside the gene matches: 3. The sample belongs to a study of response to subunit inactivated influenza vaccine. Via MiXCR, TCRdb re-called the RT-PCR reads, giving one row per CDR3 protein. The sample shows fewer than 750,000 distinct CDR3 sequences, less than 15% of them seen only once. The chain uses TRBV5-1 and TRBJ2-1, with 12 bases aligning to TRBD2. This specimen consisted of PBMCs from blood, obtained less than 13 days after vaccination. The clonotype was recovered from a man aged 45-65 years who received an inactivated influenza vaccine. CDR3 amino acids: CASSSRLAGAYNEQFF. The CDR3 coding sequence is TGCGCCAGCAGCTCCCGACTAGCGGGGGCCTACAATGAGCAGTTCTTC.